Listed below are T cell receptor beta chains from one sample, sequenced in a study of blood T cell repertoires in COVID-19. Generated by immunoSEQ multiplex PCR, the TCRdb table keeps only in-frame clones and is missing some. The sample has some 300,000 clones; just under 90% are singletons. The source material was PBMCs or T cells enriched from blood (not recorded which). Every receptor here comes from a woman aged 50 to 60 who had been exposed to COVID-19. Each CDR3 is given with its conserved first and last residue. A D gene is named only where the DNA matches it firmly. Where a row states a size, it is once, few, many or the class of an expanded clone; other rows omit it.

CDR3aa	CDR3nt	d_gene	v_gene	j_gene	abundance
CASSPRQAKTNTGELFF	TGTGCCAGCAGTCCTCGACAGGCCAAGACGAACACCGGGGAGCTGTTTTTT	.	TRBV28	TRBJ2-2	.
CSVEPGTGVNYGYTF	TGCAGCGTTGAACCCGGGACAGGGGTAAACTATGGCTACACCTTC	TRBD1	TRBV29-1	TRBJ1-2	.
CASSQAEGPLQETQYF	TGTGCCAGCAGCCAAGCGGAGGGACCGCTCCAAGAGACCCAGTACTTC	.	TRBV3-1/TRBV3-2	TRBJ2-5	.
CASSTPSGSPHQPQHF	TGTGCCAGCAGTACCCCATCGGGTTCCCCTCATCAGCCCCAGCATTTT	.	TRBV28	TRBJ1-5	once
CASSHGRGELHF	TGTGCCAGCAGCCACGGGAGGGGCGAGCTCCACTTT	.	TRBV3-1/TRBV3-2	TRBJ1-6	.
CASSQDRTGGNTEAFF	TGTGCCAGCAGCCAAGACAGGACAGGCGGGAACACTGAAGCTTTCTTT	TRBD1	TRBV4-2	TRBJ1-1	.
CASSQGSQNEQFF	TGTGCCAGCAGCCAAGGGTCACAGAATGAGCAGTTCTTC	.	TRBV3-1/TRBV3-2	TRBJ2-1	.
CASSEGGGTLFQETQYF	TGTGCCAGCAGCGAAGGGGGGGGAACTTTATTCCAAGAGACCCAGTACTTC	.	TRBV6-2/TRBV6-3	TRBJ2-5	.
CASSPSGTGGWNSNQPQHF	TGTGCCAGCAGCCCATCCGGGACAGGGGGCTGGAATAGCAATCAGCCCCAGCATTTT	TRBD1	TRBV7-2	TRBJ1-5	.
CASRQMNTEAFF	TGTGCCAGCCGACAGATGAACACTGAAGCTTTCTTT	.	TRBV5-5	TRBJ1-1	.
CASSGGGLQPTDTQYF	TGTGCCAGTAGTGGGGGGGGGCTCCAACCCACAGATACGCAGTATTTT	.	TRBV19	TRBJ2-3	.
CSASGGEAGPGTEAFF	TGCAGTGCTAGTGGGGGGGAGGCGGGCCCTGGGACTGAAGCTTTCTTT	.	TRBV20-1	TRBJ1-1	once
CAISGEPGQGNYEQYF	TGTGCCATCAGTGGAGAACCGGGACAGGGGAACTACGAGCAGTACTTC	TRBD1	TRBV10-3	TRBJ2-7	.
CASSPLTGANQPQHF	TGTGCCAGCAGCCCGTTGACAGGGGCCAATCAGCCCCAGCATTTT	TRBD1	TRBV28	TRBJ1-5	few
CASSRDPGLKLFF	TGTGCCAGCAGCCGCGATCCCGGGTTGAAACTGTTTTTT	.	TRBV3-1/TRBV3-2	TRBJ1-4	.
CASSLEGASEQYF	TGTGCCAGCAGCTTAGAAGGGGCAAGCGAGCAGTACTTC	.	TRBV7-2	TRBJ2-7	.
CASSLQPKLGTPQEAFF	TGTGCCAGCAGTCTACAACCGAAACTCGGGACTCCCCAGGAAGCTTTCTTT	.	TRBV28	TRBJ1-1	.
CSVPGWDEQFF	TGCAGTGTCCCGGGGTGGGATGAGCAGTTCTTC	.	TRBV20-1	TRBJ2-1	.
CASSGTQGAHANTGELFF	TGTGCCAGCAGCGGGACGCAGGGGGCTCATGCGAACACCGGGGAGCTGTTTTTT	TRBD1	TRBV5-6	TRBJ2-2	.
CASSVGPVSTDTQYF	TGTGCCAGCAGCGTAGGCCCAGTAAGCACAGATACGCAGTATTTT	.	TRBV9	TRBJ2-3	.
CASSPRSGGYNEQFF	TGTGCCAGCTCACCCCGTAGCGGGGGGTACAATGAGCAGTTCTTC	TRBD2	TRBV18	TRBJ2-1	.
CATNRDGAEAFF	TGTGCCACAAACAGGGATGGGGCTGAAGCTTTCTTT	.	TRBV5-8	TRBJ1-1	.
CASSSGTGGFEQYF	TGTGCCAGCAGCTCCGGGACAGGGGGGTTCGAGCAGTACTTC	TRBD1	TRBV7-9	TRBJ2-7	few
CASSQGGGGSETQYF	TGTGCCAGCAGCCAGGGAGGGGGGGGGTCGGAGACCCAGTACTTC	.	TRBV5-4	TRBJ2-5	once
CASSLSGGAGETQYF	TGCGCCAGCAGCCTGAGCGGGGGGGCGGGGGAGACCCAGTACTTC	TRBD2	TRBV4-1	TRBJ2-5	.
CASSSAGDYTEAFF	TGCGCCAGCAGCTCCGCAGGGGATTACACTGAAGCTTTCTTT	.	TRBV5-1	TRBJ1-1	.
CASSLTTGGSSPLHF	TGTGCCAGCAGCCTCACGACAGGGGGCAGTTCACCCCTCCACTTT	TRBD1	TRBV3-1/TRBV3-2	TRBJ1-6	few